This TCR beta chain was identified during a study of CD8+ T cells in alopecia areata. PBMCs provided sorted CD4+ and CD8+ T cells. A note on this clone: Its target is not known.

Trimming removed 0 bases from V and 4 bases from J, with 17 bases in between. The CDR3 runs to 16 residues. In germline, CDR1 is SGHNT, CDR2 YYREEE (reference sequence). Notes on the study in general: Higher clonality was seen in lesional scalp than in normal scalp, especially in alopecia totalis/universalis.

It was cDNA, reverse transcribed from extracted RNA, that served as the sequencing template. Generated by immunoSEQ multiplex PCR, the TCRdb table keeps only in-frame clones and is missing some. The sample includes 140,000 to 150,000 clones, about 89% of them seen just once. The receptor was isolated from a human donor with alopecia areata. This chain links TRBV5-4 with TRBJ2-7; a weak D match, TRBD2 (5 bases). Here the sequenced sample was CD8+ T cells sorted from blood, taken at week 0. CDR3: CASSLGEGLTGYEQYF. The CDR3 nucleotides are TGTGCCAGCAGCTTGGGTGAGGGCCTCACCGGGTACGAGCAGTACTTC. Looking up the rest from reference TRBV5-4 and TRBJ2-7 gives the full variable domain: ETGVTQSPTHLIKTRGQQVTLRCSSQSGHNTVSWYQQALGQGPQFIFQYYREEENGRGNFPPRFSGLQFPNYSSELNVNALELDDSALYLCASSLGEGLTGYEQYFGPGTRLTVT.